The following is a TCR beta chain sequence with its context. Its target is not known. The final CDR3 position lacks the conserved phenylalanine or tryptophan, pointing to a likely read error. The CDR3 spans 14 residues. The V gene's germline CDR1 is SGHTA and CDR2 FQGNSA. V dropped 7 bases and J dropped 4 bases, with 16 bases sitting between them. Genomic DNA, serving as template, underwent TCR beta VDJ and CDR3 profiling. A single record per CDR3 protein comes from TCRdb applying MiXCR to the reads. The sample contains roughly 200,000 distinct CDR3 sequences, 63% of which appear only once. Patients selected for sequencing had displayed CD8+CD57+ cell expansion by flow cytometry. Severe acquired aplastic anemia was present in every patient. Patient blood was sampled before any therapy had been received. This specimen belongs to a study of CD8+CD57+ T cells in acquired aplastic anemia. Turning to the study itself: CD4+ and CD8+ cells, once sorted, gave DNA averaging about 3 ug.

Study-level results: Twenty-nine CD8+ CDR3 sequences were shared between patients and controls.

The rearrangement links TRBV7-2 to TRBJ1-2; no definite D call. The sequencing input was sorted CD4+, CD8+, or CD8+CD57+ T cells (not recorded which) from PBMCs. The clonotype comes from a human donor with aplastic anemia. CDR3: CASIVGQASYGYTL. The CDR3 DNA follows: TGTGCCAGCATCGTCGGGCAGGCTTCCTATGGCTACACCCTC.